Below, one TCR beta chain is given with its context. Its antigen is not identified. Trimming took 3 bases from V and 2 from J, leaving 14 bases between them. CDR3 length: 14 residues. Germline values: CDR1 DFQATT, CDR2 SNEGSKA (reference sequence). Employing constant-segment primers, 5'RACE generated TCR alpha and TCR beta cDNA libraries bearing sample barcodes and UMIs. TCRdb recomputed calls from the 5' RACE reads with MiXCR, one row per CDR3 protein. This sample has more than 300,000 distinct CDR3 sequences; less than 25% occur once, and the top ten carry 21%. The entry originates in a study of T-cell memory formation after mild COVID-19. Study-wide results and caveats: The study detected some responding clones in pre-infection memory, suggesting cross-reactive memory joined. A second wave expanding day 15 to 37 was CD4+-biased; contracting clones were balanced. Among CD4+ contracting clones, most were CM and EM, and CD8+ ones EMRA.

The sample comprised PBMCs or a T cell subset sorted from them (not recorded which). This receptor was obtained from a man aged 18 to 29 who had mild COVID-19 (a few samples of this study predate the infection). Cell type and time point are not known. The chain employs TRBV20-1 and TRBJ2-7; the D gene is possibly TRBD1 (5 bases). CDR3 nucleotide sequence: TGCAGTGCTAGGAGCCAGGGCGGAACCTACGAGCAGTACTTC. Amino acid sequence: CSARSQGGTYEQYF.